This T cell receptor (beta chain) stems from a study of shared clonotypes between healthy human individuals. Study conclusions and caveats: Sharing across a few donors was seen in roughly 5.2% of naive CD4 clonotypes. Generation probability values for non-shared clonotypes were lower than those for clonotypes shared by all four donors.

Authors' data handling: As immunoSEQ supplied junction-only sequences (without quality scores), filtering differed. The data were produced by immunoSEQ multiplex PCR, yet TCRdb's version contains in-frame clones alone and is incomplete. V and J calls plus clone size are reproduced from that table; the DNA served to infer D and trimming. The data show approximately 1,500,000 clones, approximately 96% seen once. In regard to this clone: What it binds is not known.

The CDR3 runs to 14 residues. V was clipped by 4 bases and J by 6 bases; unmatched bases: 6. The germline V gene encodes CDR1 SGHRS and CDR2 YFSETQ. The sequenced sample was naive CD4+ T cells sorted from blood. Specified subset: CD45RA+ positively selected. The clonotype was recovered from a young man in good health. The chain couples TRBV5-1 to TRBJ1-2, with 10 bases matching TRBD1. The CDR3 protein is CASSPDRGLDGYTF. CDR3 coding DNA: TGCGCCAGCAGCCCCGACAGGGGGCTAGATGGCTACACCTTC. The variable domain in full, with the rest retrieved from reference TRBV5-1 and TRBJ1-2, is KAGVTQTPRYLIKTRGQQVTLSCSPISGHRSVSWYQQTPGQGLQFLFEYFSETQRNKGNFPGRFSGRQFSNSRSEMNVSTLELGDSALYLCASSPDRGLDGYTFGSGTRLTVV.